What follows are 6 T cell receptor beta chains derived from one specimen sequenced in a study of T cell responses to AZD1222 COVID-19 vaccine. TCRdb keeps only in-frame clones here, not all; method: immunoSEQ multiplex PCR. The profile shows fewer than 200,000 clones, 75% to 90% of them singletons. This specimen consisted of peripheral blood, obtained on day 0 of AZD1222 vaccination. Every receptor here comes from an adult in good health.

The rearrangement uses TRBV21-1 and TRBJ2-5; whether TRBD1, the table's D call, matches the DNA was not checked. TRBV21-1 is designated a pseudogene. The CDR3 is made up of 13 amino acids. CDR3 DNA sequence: TGTGCCAGCAACCTCACAGGGGCGAAGACCCAGTACTTC. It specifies CASNLTGAKTQYF.

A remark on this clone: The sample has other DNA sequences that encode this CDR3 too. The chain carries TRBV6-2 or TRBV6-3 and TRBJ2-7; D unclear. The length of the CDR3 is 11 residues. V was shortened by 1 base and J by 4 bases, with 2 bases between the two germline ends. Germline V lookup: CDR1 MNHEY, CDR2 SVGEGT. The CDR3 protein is CASSYFYEQYF. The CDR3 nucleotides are TGTGCCAGCAGTTACTTTTACGAGCAGTACTTC.

The CDR3 region is CASETSYSPLTYEQYF. CDR3 DNA: TGTGCCAGTGAGACTAGCTACTCACCTTTAACCTACGAGCAGTACTTC. The chain uses TRBV28 and TRBJ2-7; 7 nucleotides match TRBD2. The CDR3 sequence is 16 residues long. Losses at the gene ends were 9 bases for V and 2 bases for J; bases not matched to a gene: 16. CDR1 MDHEN and CDR2 SYDVKM come from the germline V gene.

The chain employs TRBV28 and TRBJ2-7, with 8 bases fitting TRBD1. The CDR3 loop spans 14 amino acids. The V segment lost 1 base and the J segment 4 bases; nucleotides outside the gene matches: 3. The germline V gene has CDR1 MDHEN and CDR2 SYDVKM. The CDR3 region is CASSLFQGAYEQYF. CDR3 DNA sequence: TGTGCCAGCAGTTTATTTCAGGGGGCGTACGAGCAGTACTTC.

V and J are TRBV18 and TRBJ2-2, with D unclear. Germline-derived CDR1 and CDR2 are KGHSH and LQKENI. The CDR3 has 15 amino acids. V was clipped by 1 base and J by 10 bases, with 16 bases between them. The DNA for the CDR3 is TGTGCCAGCTCACCACAGGCAGGACCCTCGTTGGAGCTGTTTTTT. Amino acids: CASSPQAGPSLELFF.

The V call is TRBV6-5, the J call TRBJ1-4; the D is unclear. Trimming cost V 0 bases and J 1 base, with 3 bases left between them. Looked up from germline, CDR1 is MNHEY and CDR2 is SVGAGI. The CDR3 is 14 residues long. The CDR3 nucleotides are TGTGCCAGCAGTTACTCCCTAACTAATGAAAAACTGTTTTTT. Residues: CASSYSLTNEKLFF.